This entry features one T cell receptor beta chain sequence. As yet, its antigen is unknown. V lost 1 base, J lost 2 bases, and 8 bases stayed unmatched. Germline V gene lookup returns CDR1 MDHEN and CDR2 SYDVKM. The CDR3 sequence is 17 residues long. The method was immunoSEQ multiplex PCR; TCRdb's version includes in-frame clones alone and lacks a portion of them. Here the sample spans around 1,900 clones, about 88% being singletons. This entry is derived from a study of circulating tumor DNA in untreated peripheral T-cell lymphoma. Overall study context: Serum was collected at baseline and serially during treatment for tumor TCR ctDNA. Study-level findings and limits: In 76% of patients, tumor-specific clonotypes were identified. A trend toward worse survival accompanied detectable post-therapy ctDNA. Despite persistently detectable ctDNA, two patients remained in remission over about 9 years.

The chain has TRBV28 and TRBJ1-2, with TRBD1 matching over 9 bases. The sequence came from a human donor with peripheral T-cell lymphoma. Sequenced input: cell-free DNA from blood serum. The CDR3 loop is CASSLFLGQGTNYGYTF. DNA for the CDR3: TGTGCCAGCAGTTTATTCCTGGGACAGGGTACAAACTATGGCTACACCTTC.